The clone carrying this T cell receptor (beta chain) was recorded once. Sequence at one end of the junction differs from germline and may be a read error. The entry originates in a study of human T cells and chemical hapten exposure. Study at large: Chiefly women, the patients showed alopecia areata, totalis or universalis. Small pooled library volume differences chiefly drove per-sample TCR yield variation.

The library tagged each cDNA molecule with unique molecular identifiers. TCRdb itself ran the RACE reads through MiXCR, one entry per CDR3 protein. The sample lists fewer than 60,000 distinct CDR3 sequences, roughly 9.5% occurring once. Time point meaning: patch test 1, 2 weeks after DPC sensitization. Treatment: therapeutic diphenylcyclopropenone sensitization with weekly scalp DPC. The germline gives CDR1 MDHEN, CDR2 SYDVKM. The CDR3 totals 14 residues. The chain joins TRBV28 to TRBJ2-7; D call uncertain. The starting material was whole blood, obtained in connection with sensitization to the hapten diphenylcyclopropenone (DPC). This TCR was sampled from a woman in her fifties or sixties with alopecia areata. Some clones in this sample may be carry-over from other donors' samples. The CDR3 DNA sequence: TGTGCCGGCAGTTTATGGGTAAACACCTACGAGCAGTACTTC. Protein: CAGSLWVNTYEQYF.